This T cell receptor (beta chain) was captured by sequencing in a study of response to subunit inactivated influenza vaccine. Points from the study as a whole: The authors offered the suggestion that each seasonal influenza vaccination recruits few new T cells.

This CDR3 is 18 amino acids long. After removal of 6 bases from V and 4 bases from J, the junction contained 14 bases not matched to a gene. The germline V gene encodes CDR1 SQVTM and CDR2 ANQGSEA. TCRdb used MiXCR to reprocess the RT-PCR reads, holding one entry per CDR3 protein. This table has about 500,000 distinct CDR3 sequences, around 7.9% appearing once. This clonotype was seen more than once but under ten times. Its target is unknown. This specimen was PBMCs from blood, taken less than 25 months after vaccination. V and J are TRBV29-1 and TRBJ2-1; 14 nucleotides line up with TRBD2. The clonotype comes from a man between 50 and 69 years old who received an inactivated influenza vaccine. The CDR3 loop is CSVLLGTSGSLGYNEQFF. In nucleotides, the CDR3 is TGCAGCGTACTCCTGGGGACTAGCGGGAGCTTGGGGTACAATGAGCAGTTCTTC.